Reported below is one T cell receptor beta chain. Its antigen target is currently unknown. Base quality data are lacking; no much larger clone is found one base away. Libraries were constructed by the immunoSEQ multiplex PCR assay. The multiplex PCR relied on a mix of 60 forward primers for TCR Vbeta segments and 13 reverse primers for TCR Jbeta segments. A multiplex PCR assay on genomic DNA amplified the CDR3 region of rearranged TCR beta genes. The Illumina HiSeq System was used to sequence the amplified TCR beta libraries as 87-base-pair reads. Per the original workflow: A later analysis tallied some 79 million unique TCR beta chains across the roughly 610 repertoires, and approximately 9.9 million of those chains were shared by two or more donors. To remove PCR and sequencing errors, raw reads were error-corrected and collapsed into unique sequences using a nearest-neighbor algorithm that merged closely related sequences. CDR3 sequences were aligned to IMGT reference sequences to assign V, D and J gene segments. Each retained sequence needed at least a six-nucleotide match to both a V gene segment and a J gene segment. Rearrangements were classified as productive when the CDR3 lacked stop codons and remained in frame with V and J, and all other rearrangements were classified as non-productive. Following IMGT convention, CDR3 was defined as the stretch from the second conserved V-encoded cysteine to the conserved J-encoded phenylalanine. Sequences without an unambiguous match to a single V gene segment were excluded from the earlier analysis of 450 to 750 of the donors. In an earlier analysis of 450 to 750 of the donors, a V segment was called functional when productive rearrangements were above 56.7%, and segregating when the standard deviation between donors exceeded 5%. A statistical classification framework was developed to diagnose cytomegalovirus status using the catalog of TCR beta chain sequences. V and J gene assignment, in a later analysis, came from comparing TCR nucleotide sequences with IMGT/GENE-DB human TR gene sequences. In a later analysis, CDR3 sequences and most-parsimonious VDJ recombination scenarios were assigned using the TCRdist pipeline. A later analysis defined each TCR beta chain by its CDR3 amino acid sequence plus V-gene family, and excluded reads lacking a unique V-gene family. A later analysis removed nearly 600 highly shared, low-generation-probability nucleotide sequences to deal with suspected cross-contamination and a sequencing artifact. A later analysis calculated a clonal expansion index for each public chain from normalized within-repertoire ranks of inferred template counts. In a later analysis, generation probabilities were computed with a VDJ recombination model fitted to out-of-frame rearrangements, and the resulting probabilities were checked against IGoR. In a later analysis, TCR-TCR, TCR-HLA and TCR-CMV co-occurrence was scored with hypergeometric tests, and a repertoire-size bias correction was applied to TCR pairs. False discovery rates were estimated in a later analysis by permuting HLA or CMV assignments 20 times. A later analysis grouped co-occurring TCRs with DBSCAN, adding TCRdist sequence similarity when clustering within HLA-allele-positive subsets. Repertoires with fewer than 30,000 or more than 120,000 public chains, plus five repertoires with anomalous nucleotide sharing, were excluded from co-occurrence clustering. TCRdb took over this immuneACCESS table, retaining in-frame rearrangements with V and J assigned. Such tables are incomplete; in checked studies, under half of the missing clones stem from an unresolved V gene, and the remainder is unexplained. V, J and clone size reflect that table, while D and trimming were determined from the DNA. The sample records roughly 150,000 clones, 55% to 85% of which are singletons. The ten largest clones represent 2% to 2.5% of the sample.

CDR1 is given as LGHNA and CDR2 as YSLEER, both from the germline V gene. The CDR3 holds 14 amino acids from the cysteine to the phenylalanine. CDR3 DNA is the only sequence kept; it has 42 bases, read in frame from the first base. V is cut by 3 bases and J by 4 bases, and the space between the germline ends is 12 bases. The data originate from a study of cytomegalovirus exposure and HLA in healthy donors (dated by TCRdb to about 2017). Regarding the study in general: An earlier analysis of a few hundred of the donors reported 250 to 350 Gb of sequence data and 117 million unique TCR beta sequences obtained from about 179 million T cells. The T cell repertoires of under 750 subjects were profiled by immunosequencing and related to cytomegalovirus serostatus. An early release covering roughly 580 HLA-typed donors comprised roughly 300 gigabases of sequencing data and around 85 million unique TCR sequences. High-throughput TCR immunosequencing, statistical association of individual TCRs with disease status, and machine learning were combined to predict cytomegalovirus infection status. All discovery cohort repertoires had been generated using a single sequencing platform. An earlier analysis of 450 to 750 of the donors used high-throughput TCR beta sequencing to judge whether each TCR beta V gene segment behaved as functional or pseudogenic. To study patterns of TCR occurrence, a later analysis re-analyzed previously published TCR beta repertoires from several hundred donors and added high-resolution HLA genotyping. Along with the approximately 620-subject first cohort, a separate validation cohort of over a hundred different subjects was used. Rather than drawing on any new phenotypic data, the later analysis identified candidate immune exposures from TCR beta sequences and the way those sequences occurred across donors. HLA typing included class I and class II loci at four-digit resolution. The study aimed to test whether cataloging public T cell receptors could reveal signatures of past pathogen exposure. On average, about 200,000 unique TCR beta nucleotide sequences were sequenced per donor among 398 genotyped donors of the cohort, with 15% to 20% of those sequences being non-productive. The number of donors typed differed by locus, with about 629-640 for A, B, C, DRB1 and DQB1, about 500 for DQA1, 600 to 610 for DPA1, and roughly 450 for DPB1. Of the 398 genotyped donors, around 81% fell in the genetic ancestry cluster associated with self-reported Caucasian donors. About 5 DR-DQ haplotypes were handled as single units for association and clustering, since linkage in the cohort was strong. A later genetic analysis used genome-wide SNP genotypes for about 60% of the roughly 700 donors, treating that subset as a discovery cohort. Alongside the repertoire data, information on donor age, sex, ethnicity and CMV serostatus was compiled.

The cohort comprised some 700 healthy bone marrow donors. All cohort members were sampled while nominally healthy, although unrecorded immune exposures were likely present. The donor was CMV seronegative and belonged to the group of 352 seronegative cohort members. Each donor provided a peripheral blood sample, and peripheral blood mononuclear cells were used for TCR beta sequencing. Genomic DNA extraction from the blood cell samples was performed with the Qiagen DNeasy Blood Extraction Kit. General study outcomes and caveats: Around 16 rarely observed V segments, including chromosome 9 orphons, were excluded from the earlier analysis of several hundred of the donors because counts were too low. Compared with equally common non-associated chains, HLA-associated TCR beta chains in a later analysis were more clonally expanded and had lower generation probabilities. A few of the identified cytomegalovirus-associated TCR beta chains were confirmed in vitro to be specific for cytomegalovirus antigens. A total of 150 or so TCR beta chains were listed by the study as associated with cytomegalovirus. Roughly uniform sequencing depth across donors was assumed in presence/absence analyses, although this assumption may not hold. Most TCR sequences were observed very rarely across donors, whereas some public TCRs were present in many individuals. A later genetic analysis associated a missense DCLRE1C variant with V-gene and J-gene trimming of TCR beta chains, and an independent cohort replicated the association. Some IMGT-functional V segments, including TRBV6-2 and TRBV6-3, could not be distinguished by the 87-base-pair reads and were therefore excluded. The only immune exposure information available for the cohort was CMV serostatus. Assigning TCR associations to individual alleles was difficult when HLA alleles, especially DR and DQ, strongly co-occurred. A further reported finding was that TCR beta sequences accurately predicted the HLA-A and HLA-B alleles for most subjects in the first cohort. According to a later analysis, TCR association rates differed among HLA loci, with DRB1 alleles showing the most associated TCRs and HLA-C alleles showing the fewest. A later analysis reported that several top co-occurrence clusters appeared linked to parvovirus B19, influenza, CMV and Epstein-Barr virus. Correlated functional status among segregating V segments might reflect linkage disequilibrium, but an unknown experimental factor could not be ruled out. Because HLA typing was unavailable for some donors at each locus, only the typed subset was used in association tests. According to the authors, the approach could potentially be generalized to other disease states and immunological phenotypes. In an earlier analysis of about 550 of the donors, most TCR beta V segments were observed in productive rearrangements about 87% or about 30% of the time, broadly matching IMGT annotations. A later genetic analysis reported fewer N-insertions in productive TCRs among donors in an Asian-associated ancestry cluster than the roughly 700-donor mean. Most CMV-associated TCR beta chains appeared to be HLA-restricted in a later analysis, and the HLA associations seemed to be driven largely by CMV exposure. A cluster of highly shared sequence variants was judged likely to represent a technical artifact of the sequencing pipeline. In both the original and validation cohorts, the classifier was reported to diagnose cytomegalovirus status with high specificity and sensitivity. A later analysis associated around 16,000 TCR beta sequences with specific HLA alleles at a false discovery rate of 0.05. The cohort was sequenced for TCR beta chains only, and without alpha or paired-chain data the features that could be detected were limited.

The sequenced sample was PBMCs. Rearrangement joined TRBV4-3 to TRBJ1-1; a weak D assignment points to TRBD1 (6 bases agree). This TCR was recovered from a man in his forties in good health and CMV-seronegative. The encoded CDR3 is CASSHSDRSTEAFF. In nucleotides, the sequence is TGCGCCAGCAGCCATTCCGACAGGAGCACTGAAGCTTTCTTT.